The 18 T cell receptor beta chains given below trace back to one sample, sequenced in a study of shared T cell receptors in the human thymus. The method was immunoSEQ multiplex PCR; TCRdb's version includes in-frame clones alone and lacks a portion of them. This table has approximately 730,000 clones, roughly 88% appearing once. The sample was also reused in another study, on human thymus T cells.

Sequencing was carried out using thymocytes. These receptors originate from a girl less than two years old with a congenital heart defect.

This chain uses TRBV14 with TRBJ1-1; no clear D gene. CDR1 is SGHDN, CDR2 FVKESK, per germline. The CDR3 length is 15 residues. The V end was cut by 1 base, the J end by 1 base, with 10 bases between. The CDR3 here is CASSQAASWNTEAFF. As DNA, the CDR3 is TGTGCCAGCAGCCAAGCCGCCAGTTGGAACACTGAAGCTTTCTTT.

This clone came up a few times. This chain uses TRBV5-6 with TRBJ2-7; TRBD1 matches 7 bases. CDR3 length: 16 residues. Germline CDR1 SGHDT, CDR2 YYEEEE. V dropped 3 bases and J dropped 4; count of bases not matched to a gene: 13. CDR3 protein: CASSSPPQGDGYEQYF. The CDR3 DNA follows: TGTGCCAGCAGCTCACCCCCGCAGGGGGACGGGTACGAGCAGTACTTC.

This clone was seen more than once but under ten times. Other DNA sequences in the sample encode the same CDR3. The CDR3 nucleotides read TGTGCCAGCAGCTTAATAAGACAGGGCAAGGGCTACACCTTC. Encoded protein: CASSLIRQGKGYTF. This sequence joins TRBV5-4 and TRBJ1-2, with 7 nucleotides matching TRBD1. Germline V gene lookup returns CDR1 SGHNT and CDR2 YYREEE (reference sequence). The CDR3 loop spans 14 amino acids. With 2 bases clipped from V and 8 bases from J, the junction kept 9 bases outside the gene matches.

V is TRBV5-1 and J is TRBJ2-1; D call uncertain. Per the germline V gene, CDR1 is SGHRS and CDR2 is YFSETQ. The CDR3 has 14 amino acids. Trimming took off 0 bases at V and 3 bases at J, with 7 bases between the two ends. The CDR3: CASSLGWSYNEQFF. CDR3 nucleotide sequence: TGCGCCAGCAGCTTGGGTTGGAGCTACAATGAGCAGTTCTTC. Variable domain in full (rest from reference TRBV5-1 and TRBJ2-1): KAGVTQTPRYLIKTRGQQVTLSCSPISGHRSVSWYQQTPGQGLQFLFEYFSETQRNKGNFPGRFSGRQFSNSRSEMNVSTLELGDSALYLCASSLGWSYNEQFFGPGTRLTVL.

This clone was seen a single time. CDR3 DNA: TGCGCCAGCAGCCAAGATCCACAGGGGCTGGGCAATCAGCCCCAGCATTTT. Translation gives CASSQDPQGLGNQPQHF. The gene calls are TRBV4-3 and TRBJ1-5; 7 bases are a match to TRBD1. This CDR3 has 17 residues. Germline V gene lookup returns CDR1 LGHNA and CDR2 YSLEER. The V and J ends lost 0 bases and 2 bases, in that order; junction bases with no gene match: 7.

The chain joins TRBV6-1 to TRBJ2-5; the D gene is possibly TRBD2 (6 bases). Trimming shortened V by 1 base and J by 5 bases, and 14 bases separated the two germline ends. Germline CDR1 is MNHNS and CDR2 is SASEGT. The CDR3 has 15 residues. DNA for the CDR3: TGTGCCAGCAGTGAAGGGCAGGGAGGATGGGAGACCCAGTACTTC. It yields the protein CASSEGQGGWETQYF.

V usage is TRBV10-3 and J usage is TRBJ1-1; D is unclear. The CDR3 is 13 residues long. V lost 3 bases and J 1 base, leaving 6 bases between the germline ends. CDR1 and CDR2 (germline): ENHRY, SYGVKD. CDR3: CAISDVRNTEAFF. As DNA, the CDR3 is TGTGCCATCAGTGATGTCCGGAACACTGAAGCTTTCTTT.

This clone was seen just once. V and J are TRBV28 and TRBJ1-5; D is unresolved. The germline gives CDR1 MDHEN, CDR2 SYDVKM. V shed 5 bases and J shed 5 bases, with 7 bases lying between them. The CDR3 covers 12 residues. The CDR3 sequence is CASSPIDQPQHF. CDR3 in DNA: TGTGCCAGCAGTCCTATAGATCAGCCCCAGCATTTT.

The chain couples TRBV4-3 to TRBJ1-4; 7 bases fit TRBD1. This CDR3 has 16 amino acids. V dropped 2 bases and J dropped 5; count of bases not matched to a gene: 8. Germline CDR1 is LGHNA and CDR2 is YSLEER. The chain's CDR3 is CASSQRTRDRNEKLFF. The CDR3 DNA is TGCGCCAGCAGCCAAAGGACCCGGGACAGAAATGAAAAACTGTTTTTT.

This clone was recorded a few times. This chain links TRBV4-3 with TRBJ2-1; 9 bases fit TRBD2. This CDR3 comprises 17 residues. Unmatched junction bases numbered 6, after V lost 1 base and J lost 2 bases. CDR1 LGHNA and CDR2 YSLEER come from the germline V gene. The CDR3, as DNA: TGCGCCAGCAGCCAAGTCTCGTCTAGCGGGGCCTACAATGAGCAGTTCTTC. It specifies CASSQVSSSGAYNEQFF.

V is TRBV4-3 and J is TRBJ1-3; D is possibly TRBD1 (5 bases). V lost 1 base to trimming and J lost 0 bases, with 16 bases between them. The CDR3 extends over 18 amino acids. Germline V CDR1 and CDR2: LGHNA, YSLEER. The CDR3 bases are TGCGCCAGCAGCCAAGCGGGGGGGTTAGGAGACTCTGGAAACACCATATATTTT. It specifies CASSQAGGLGDSGNTIYF.

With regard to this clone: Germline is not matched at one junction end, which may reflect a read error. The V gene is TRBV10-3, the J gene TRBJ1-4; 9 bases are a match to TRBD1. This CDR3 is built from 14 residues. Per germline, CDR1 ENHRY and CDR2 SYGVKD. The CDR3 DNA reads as TGTGCCATCAGTGAGAAACAGGGGGCTGAAGAACTGTTTTTT. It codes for CAISEKQGAEELFF.

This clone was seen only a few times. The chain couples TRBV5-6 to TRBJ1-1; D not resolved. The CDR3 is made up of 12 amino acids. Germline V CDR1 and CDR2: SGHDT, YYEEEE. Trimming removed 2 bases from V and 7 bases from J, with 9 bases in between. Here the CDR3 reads CASSFLGGEAFF. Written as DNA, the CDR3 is TGTGCCAGCAGCTTTCTCGGCGGTGAAGCTTTCTTT.

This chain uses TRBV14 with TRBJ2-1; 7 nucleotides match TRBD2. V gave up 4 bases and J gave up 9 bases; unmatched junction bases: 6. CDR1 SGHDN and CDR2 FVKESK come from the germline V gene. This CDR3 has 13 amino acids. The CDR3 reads CASSRWGGGEQFF. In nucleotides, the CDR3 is TGTGCCAGCAGCCGGTGGGGGGGTGGTGAGCAGTTCTTC.

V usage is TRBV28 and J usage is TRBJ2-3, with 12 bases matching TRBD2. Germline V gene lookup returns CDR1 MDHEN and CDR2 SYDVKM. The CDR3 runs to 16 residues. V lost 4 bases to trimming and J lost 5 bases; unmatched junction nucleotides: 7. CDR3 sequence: CASSSTSGGREDTQYF. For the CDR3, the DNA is TGTGCCAGCAGTTCCACTAGCGGGGGGCGGGAAGATACGCAGTATTTT.

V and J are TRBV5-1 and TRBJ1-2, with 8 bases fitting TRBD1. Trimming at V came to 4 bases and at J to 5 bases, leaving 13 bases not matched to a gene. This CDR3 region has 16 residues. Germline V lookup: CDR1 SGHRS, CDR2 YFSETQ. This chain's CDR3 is CASSERQGQTPYGYTF. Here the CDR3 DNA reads TGCGCCAGCAGCGAACGACAGGGGCAGACGCCTTATGGCTACACCTTC.

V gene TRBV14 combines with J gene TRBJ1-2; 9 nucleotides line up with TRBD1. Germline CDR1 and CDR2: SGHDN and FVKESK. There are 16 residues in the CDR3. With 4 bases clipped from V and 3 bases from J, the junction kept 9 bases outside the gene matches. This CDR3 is CASSRRTGDRDYGYTF. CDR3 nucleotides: TGTGCCAGCAGCCGGAGGACGGGGGACAGGGACTATGGCTACACCTTC.

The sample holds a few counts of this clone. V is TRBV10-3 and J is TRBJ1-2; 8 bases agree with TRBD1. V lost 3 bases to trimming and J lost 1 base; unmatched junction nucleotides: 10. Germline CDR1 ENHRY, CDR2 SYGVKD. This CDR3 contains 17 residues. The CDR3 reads CAISEKDRELGNYGYTF. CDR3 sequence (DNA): TGTGCCATCAGTGAAAAGGACAGGGAGTTGGGTAACTATGGCTACACCTTC.